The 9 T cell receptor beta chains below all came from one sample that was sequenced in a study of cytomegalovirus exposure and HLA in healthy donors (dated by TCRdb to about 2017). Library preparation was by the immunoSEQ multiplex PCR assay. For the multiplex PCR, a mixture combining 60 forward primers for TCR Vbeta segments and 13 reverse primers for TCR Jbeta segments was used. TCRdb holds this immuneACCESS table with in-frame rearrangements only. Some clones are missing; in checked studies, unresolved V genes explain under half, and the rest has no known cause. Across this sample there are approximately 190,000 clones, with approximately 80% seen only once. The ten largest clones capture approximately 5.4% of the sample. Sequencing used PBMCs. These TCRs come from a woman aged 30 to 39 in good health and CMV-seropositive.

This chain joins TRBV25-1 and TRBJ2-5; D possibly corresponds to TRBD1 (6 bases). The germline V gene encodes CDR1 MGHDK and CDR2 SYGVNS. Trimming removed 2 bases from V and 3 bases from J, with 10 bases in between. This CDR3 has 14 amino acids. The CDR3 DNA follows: TGTGCCAGCAGTGAAGCGTGGACAGAAGAGACCCAGTACTTC. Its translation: CASSEAWTEETQYF.

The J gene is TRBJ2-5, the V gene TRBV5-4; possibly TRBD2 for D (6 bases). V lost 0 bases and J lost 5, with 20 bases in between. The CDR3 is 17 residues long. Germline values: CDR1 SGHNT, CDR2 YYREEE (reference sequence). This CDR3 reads CASSLVGRTIFSETQYF. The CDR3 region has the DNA TGTGCCAGCAGCTTGGTGGGTAGGACTATCTTTTCTGAGACCCAGTACTTC.

The CDR3 reads CASSWGQGGEKLFF. The CDR3 region has the DNA TGTGCCAGCAGCTGGGGACAGGGGGGTGAAAAACTGTTTTTT. This chain uses TRBV7-9 with TRBJ1-4; 11 bases agree with TRBD1. Germline trimming cut 4 bases from V and 7 bases from J; bases unmatched to any gene: 2. The CDR3 is 14 residues long. Per germline, CDR1 SEHNR and CDR2 FQNEAQ (reference sequence).

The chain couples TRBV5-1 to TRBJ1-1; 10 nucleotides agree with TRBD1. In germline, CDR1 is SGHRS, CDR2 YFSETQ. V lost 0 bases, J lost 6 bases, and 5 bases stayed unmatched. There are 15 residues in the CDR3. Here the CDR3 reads CASSLAGQGRAEAFF. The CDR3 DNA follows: TGCGCCAGCAGCTTGGCGGGACAGGGGCGTGCTGAAGCTTTCTTT.

CDR3 loop: CASGLADYEQYF. The DNA for the CDR3 is TGTGCCAGTGGACTAGCGGACTACGAGCAGTACTTC. V gene TRBV2 combines with J gene TRBJ2-7; TRBD2 matches at 10 bases. The CDR3 is made up of 12 amino acids. V lost 9 bases to trimming and J lost 3 bases; unmatched junction nucleotides: 2. In germline, CDR1 is SNHLY, CDR2 FYNNEI.

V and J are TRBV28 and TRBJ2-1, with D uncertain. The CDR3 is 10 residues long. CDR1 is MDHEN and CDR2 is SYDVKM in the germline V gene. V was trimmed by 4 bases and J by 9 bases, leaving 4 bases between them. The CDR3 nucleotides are TGTGCCAGCAGTTCAGGTGAGCAGTTCTTC. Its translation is CASSSGEQFF.

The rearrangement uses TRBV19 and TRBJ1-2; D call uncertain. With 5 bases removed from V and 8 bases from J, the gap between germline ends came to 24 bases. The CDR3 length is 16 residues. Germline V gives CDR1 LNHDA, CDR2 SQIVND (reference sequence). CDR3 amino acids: CASSPLARRVEDGYTF. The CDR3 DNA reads TGTGCCAGTAGTCCACTAGCCCGCCGGGTGGAGGACGGCTACACCTTC.

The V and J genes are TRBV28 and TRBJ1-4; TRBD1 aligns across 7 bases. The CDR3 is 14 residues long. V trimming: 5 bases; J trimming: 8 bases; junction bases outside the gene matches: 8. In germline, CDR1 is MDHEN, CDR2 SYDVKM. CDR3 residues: CASSKGGRVEKLFF. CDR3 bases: TGTGCCAGCAGTAAAGGGGGCAGGGTGGAAAAACTGTTTTTT.

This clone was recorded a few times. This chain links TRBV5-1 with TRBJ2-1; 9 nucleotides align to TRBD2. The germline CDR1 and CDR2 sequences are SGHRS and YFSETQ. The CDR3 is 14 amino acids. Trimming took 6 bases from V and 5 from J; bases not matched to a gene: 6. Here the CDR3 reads CASKGGRADNEQFF. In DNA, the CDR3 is TGCGCCAGCAAGGGCGGGAGGGCTGACAATGAGCAGTTCTTC.